The clone carrying this T cell receptor beta chain is a singleton in its sample. This sample is drawn from a study of T cell changes during pregnancy in multiple sclerosis. The CDR3 loop spans 14 amino acids. The germline V gene encodes CDR1 WSHSY and CDR2 SAAADI. After removal of 0 bases from V and 14 bases from J, the junction contained 7 bases not matched to a gene. Assay: immunoSEQ multiplex PCR; the TCRdb copy retains only in-frame clones and omits some. The sample shows 50,000 or so clones, about 93% of them seen only once. The source was CD4+ T cells from peripheral blood mononuclear cells, collected in the second trimester of pregnancy. The chain is built from TRBV10-2 and TRBJ1-6; the match to TRBD1 covers 7 bases. The TCR comes from a female donor with multiple sclerosis, enrolled in a pregnancy study. The CDR3 is CASSESARQGTLHF. The CDR3 nucleotides read TGCGCCAGCAGTGAGTCGGCCCGACAGGGTACCCTCCACTTT.